The subject of this entry is one T cell receptor (beta chain). These data belong to a study of T cell changes during pregnancy in multiple sclerosis. Sequenced by immunoSEQ multiplex PCR; TCRdb stores in-frame clones only, minus some. The sample has about 70,000 clones; about 90% are singletons. Germline-derived CDR1 and CDR2 are SQVTM and ANQGSEA. J gave up 0 bases and V 5 bases, and 3 bases lay outside the gene matches. This CDR3 has 14 amino acids. The chain is built from TRBV29-1 and TRBJ1-3, with 8 bases matching TRBD1. This receptor was taken from a female donor with multiple sclerosis, enrolled in a pregnancy study. The specimen was CD4+ T cells from peripheral blood mononuclear cells, collected after pregnancy. The CDR3 DNA is TGCAGCGTTCGGACAGGGAGCTCTGGAAACACCATATATTTT. Its protein is CSVRTGSSGNTIYF.